The 17 T cell receptor beta chains listed next were all sequenced from one sample in a study of blood T cell repertoires in COVID-19. TCRdb's table, derived via immunoSEQ multiplex PCR, lists solely in-frame clones and lacks some. Among 100,000 or so clones listed, about 89% were seen once. Material for sequencing was peripheral blood. These receptor sequences come from a woman in her forties or fifties in a cohort sampled during active COVID-19.

V usage is TRBV7-3 and J usage is TRBJ1-1, with D possibly TRBD1 on 5 matching bases. This CDR3 has 15 residues. Germline V gene sequence: CDR1 SGHTA, CDR2 FQGTGA. The V gene lost 2 bases and the J gene lost 1 base, with 11 bases spanning the gap. The CDR3 DNA is TGTGCCAGCAGCTTACGTGGGGCAACGAACACTGAAGCTTTCTTT. The encoded protein is CASSLRGATNTEAFF.

V is TRBV19 and J is TRBJ1-2, with 9 bases fitting TRBD1. Germline trimming cut 6 bases from V and 3 bases from J; bases unmatched to any gene: 17. The length of the CDR3 is 18 residues. Germline V gives CDR1 LNHDA, CDR2 SQIVND (reference sequence). CDR3 sequence (DNA): TGTGCCAGTAGGCCATTGGGACAGGGAATAACCCTCTACTATGGCTACACCTTC. Its translation: CASRPLGQGITLYYGYTF. The whole variable domain, remainder taken from reference TRBV19 and TRBJ1-2, is DGGITQSPKYLFRKEGQNVTLSCEQNLNHDAMYWYRQDPGQGLRLIYYSQIVNDFQKGDIAEGYSVSREKKESFPLTVTSAQKNPTAFYLCASRPLGQGITLYYGYTFGSGTRLTVV.

This clone occurred once. The genes are TRBV11-2 and TRBJ2-3; TRBD2 might be the D (7 bases). V shed 1 base and J shed 0 bases, with 17 bases lying between them. CDR3 size: 18 residues. Germline V lookup: CDR1 SGHAT, CDR2 FQNNGV. The CDR3 coding sequence is TGTGCCAGCAGCTTAGTCCCCACAGGGAGGGAGAGCACAGATACGCAGTATTTT. Translated: CASSLVPTGRESTDTQYF.

The chain carries TRBV6-5 and TRBJ1-2; 7 bases map to TRBD1. Germline values: CDR1 MNHEY, CDR2 SVGAGI. This CDR3 spans 14 amino acids. J gave up 8 bases and V 11 bases, and 17 bases lay outside the gene matches. CDR3 sequence reads: CAGSTGTAPAGYTF. CDR3 bases: TGTGCCGGATCAACCGGGACAGCCCCGGCGGGCTACACCTTC.

The chain is built from TRBV29-1 and TRBJ2-7; D is unclear. The CDR3 is made up of 13 amino acids. Trimming removed 4 bases at V and 0 bases at J, with 10 bases between. Germline CDR1 SQVTM, CDR2 ANQGSEA. CDR3 loop: CSVAARRSYEQYF. The DNA for the CDR3 is TGCAGCGTTGCTGCGCGGCGCTCCTACGAGCAGTACTTC.

This clone has only one observation. V and J are TRBV18 and TRBJ1-1; 9 positions match TRBD1. The CDR3 sequence is 16 residues long. Germline lookup yields CDR1 KGHSH and CDR2 LQKENI. The V gene end was trimmed by 6 bases and the J gene end by 6 bases; junction bases not matched to a gene: 14. As DNA, the CDR3 is TGTGCCAGCTCCCACGGGACAGGGTTTAGGCTGGCTGAAGCTTTCTTT. It is translated as CASSHGTGFRLAEAFF.

The rearrangement links TRBV28 to TRBJ2-4, with 7 bases lining up with TRBD1. V shed 3 bases and J 8 bases; nucleotides not matched to a gene: 10. Germline-derived CDR1 and CDR2 are MDHEN and SYDVKM. This CDR3 spans 15 amino acids. The CDR3 protein is CASSFDWDSVHIQYF. CDR3 nucleotide sequence: TGTGCCAGCAGTTTTGACTGGGACAGTGTCCACATTCAGTACTTC.

This chain uses TRBV28 with TRBJ2-7; 8 nucleotides match TRBD2. The V and J ends lost 2 bases and 5 bases, in that order; junction bases with no gene match: 8. There are 15 residues in the CDR3. Germline V gene lookup returns CDR1 MDHEN and CDR2 SYDVKM. The CDR3 is CASSLGTRNLHEQYF. The CDR3 coding sequence is TGTGCCAGCAGTTTAGGGACTAGAAATTTGCACGAGCAGTACTTC.

The J gene is TRBJ2-7, the V gene TRBV15; 7 nucleotides match TRBD2. The ends lost 1 base at V and 2 bases at J; junction bases unmatched: 14. The germline V gene has CDR1 LNHNV and CDR2 YYDKDF (reference sequence). The CDR3 is 18 residues long. CDR3 region: CATSRGWGSSGDTYEQYF. The CDR3 DNA is TGTGCCACCAGCAGAGGCTGGGGCTCAAGCGGGGATACCTACGAGCAGTACTTC.

This chain links TRBV18 with TRBJ2-7, with D maybe TRBD2 (6 bases). The length of the CDR3 is 14 residues. Germline V lookup: CDR1 KGHSH, CDR2 LQKENI. V was pared by 3 bases and J by 3 bases, with 12 bases between. CDR3 nucleotide sequence: TGTGCCAGCTCACCCCCGGGAGTGAACTACGAGCAGTACTTC. The encoded protein is CASSPPGVNYEQYF.

This clone appeared a single time. V and J are TRBV7-9 and TRBJ2-7; D uncertain. With 5 bases removed from V and 4 bases from J, the gap between germline ends came to 9 bases. Germline CDR1 and CDR2: SEHNR and FQNEAQ (reference sequence). The CDR3 is made up of 12 amino acids. CDR3 in amino acids: CASSPLGYEQYF. The CDR3 DNA sequence: TGTGCCAGCAGCCCGCTAGGTTACGAGCAGTACTTC.

V is TRBV18 and J is TRBJ1-4; D might be TRBD1 (6 bases). This CDR3 contains 16 residues. Germline CDR1 KGHSH, CDR2 LQKENI. V lost 3 bases, J lost 2 bases, and 13 bases lay in between. The CDR3 DNA reads as TGTGCCAGCTCACCTTTACAGGGCTGGACTAATGAAAAACTGTTTTTT. This sequence encodes CASSPLQGWTNEKLFF.

V gene TRBV3-1 (or the pseudogene TRBV3-2) combines with J gene TRBJ2-1, with a possible D match to TRBD2 (6 bases). The CDR3 has 17 residues. Germline loops: CDR1 LGHDT, CDR2 YNNKEL (reference sequence). V lost 4 bases to trimming and J lost 8 bases, with 24 bases between them. The CDR3 protein is CASSLLVGRPDIDEQFF. CDR3 nucleotide sequence: TGTGCCAGCAGCCTATTGGTGGGGAGGCCGGACATCGATGAGCAGTTCTTC.

The rearrangement joins TRBV15 to TRBJ2-2; 8 nucleotides align to TRBD1. The CDR3 covers 15 residues. With 4 bases clipped from V and 0 bases from J, the junction kept 1 base outside the gene matches. The germline V gene encodes CDR1 LNHNV and CDR2 YYDKDF (reference sequence). The CDR3 nucleotides read TGTGCCACCAGCATACAGGGGGCGAACACCGGGGAGCTGTTTTTT. It specifies CATSIQGANTGELFF.

This CDR3 reads CASSRGSASGSTIYF. The CDR3 DNA reads as TGTGCCAGCAGCCGAGGTTCCGCCTCCGGTAGCACCATATATTTT. The chain couples TRBV3-1 (or the pseudogene TRBV3-2) to TRBJ1-3; D gene uncertain. Germline-derived CDR1 and CDR2 are LGHDT and YNNKEL (reference sequence). CDR3 length: 15 amino acids. V dropped 4 bases and J dropped 9 bases, with 19 bases sitting between them.

This chain joins TRBV12-3 or TRBV12-4 and TRBJ1-1, with D unclear. CDR3 length equals 13 residues. Trimming stripped 6 bases from V and 5 bases from J, with 13 bases between. The CDR3 DNA reads as TGTGCCAGCAGCCCAGAGGTTTGGACTGAAGCTTTCTTT. This translates into CASSPEVWTEAFF.

Concerning this clone: Other DNA sequences in this sample translate to the same CDR3. The chain couples TRBV18 to TRBJ1-5; the D gene is possibly TRBD1 (6 bases). CDR1 KGHSH and CDR2 LQKENI come from the germline V gene. This CDR3 is 13 amino acids long. The V end lost 3 bases, the J end lost 4 bases, and 7 bases lay between the germline ends. CDR3 amino acids: CASSPTGNQPQHF. CDR3 DNA: TGTGCCAGCTCACCGACAGGAAATCAGCCCCAGCATTTT.